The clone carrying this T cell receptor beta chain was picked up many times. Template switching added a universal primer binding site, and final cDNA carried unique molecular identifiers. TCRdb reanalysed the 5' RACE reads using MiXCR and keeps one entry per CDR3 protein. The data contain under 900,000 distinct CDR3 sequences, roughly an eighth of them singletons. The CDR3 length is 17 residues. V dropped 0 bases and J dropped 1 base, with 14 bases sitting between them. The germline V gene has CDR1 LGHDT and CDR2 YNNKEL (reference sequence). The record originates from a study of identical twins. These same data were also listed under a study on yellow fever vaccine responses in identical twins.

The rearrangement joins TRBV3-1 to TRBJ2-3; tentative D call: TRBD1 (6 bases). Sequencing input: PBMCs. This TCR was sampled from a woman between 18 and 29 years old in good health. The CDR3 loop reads CASSQERRTVGTDTQYF. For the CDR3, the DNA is TGTGCCAGCAGCCAAGAAAGGAGGACAGTCGGCACAGATACGCAGTATTTT.